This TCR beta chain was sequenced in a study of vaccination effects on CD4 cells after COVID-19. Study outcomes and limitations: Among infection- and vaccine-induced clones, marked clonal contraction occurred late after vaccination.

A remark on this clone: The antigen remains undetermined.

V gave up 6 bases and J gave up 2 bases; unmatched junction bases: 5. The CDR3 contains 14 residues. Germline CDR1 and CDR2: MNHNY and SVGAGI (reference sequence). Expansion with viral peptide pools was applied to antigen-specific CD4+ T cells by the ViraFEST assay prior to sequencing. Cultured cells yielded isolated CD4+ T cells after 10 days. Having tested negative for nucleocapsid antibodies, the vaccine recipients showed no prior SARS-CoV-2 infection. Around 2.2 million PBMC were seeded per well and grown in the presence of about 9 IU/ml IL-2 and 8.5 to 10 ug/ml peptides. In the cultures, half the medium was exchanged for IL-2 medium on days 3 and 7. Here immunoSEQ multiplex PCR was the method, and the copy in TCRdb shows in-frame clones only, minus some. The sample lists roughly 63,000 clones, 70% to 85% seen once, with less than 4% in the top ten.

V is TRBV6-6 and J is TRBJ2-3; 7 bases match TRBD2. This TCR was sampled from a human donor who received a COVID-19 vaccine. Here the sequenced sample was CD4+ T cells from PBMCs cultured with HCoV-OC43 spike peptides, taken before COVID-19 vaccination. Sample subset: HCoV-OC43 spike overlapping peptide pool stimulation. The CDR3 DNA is TGTGCCAGCAGGACTGGGGGGGTCACAGATACGCAGTATTTT. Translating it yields CASRTGGVTDTQYF.